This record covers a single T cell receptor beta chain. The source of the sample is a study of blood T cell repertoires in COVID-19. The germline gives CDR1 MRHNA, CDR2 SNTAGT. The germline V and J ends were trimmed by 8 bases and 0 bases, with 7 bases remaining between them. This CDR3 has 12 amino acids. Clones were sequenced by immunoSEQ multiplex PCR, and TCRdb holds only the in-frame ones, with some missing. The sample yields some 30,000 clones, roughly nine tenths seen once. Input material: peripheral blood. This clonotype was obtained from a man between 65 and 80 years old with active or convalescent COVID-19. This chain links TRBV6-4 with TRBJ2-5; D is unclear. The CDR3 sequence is CASLPYQETQYF. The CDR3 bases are TGTGCCAGCCTACCTTACCAAGAGACCCAGTACTTC.